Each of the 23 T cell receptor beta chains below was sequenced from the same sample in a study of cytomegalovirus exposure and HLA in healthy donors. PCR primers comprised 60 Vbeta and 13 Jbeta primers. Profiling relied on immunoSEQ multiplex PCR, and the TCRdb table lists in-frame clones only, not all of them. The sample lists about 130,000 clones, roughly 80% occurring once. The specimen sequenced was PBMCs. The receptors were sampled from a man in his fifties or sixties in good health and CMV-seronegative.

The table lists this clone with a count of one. This CDR3 reads CASSPTGNTGELFF. The CDR3 DNA follows: TGCGCCAGCAGCCCGACAGGGAACACCGGGGAGCTGTTTTTT. The chain combines TRBV5-1 with TRBJ2-2; possible D gene TRBD1, 6 bases. Germline V CDR1 and CDR2: SGHRS, YFSETQ. With 4 bases removed from V and 1 base from J, the gap between germline ends came to 8 bases. The CDR3 runs to 14 residues.

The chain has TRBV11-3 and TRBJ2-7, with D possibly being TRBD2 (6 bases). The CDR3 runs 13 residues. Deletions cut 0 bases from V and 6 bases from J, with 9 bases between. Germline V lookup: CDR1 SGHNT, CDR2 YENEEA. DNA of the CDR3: TGTGCCAGCAGCTTAGATGTCGGGGGCGAGCAGTACTTC. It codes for CASSLDVGGEQYF.

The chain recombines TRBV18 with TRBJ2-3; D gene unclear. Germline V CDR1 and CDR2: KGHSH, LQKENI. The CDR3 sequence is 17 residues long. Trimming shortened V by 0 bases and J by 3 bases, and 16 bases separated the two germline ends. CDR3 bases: TGTGCCAGCTCACCACCCATCTCCGCGAAAATAACAGATACGCAGTATTTT. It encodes CASSPPISAKITDTQYF.

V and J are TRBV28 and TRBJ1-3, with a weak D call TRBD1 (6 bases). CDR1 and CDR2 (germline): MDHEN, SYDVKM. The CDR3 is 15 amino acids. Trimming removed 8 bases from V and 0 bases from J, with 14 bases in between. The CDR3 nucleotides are TGTGCCAGCTCACAGGGAACAAGCTCTGGAAACACCATATATTTT. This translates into CASSQGTSSGNTIYF.

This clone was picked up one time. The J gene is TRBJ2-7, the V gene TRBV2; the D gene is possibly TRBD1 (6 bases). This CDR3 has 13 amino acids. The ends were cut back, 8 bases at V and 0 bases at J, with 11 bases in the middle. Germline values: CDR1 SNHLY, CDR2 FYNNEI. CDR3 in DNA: TGTGCCAGCGTCAGGGGTAGCTCCTACGAGCAGTACTTC. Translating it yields CASVRGSSYEQYF.

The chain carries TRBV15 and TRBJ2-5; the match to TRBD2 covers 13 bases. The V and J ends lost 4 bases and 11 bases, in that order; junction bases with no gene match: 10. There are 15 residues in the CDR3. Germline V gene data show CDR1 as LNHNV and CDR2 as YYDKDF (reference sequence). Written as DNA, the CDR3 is TGTGCCACCAGCACTACCGGGACTAGCGGGAACGTGCAGTACTTC. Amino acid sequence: CATSTTGTSGNVQYF.

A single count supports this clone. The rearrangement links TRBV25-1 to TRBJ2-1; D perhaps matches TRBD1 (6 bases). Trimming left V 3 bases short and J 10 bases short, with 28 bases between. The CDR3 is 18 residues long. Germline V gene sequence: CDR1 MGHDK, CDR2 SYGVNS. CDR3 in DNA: TGTGCCAGCAGTGACCCGAAAAGGGGGAGCGAGTTGAGAGGAGAGCAGTTCTTC. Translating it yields CASSDPKRGSELRGEQFF.

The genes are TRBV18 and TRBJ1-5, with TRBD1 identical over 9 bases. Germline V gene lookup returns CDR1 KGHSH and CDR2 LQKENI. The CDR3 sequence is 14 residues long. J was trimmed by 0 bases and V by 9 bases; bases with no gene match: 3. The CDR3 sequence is CARGQGPSNQPQHF. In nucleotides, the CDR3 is TGTGCCAGGGGACAGGGCCCTAGCAATCAGCCCCAGCATTTT.

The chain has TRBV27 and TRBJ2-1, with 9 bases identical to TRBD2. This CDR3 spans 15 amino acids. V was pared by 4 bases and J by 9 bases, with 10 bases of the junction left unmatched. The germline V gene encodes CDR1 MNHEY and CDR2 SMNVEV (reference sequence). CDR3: CASSSSGTSSLEQFF. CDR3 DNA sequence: TGTGCCAGCAGTTCTAGCGGGACGAGCAGTCTTGAGCAGTTCTTC.

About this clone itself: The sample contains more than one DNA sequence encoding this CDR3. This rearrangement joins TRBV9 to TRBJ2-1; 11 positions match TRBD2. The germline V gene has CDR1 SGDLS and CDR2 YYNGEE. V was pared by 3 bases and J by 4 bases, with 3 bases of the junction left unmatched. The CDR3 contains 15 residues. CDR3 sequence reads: CASSAGLAAYNEQFF. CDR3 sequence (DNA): TGTGCCAGCAGCGCGGGACTAGCGGCTTACAATGAGCAGTTCTTC. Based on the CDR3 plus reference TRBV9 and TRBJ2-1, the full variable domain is DSGVTQTPKHLITATGQRVTLRCSPRSGDLSVYWYQQSLDQGLQFLIQYYNGEERAKGNILERFSAQQFPDLHSELNLSSLELGDSALYFCASSAGLAAYNEQFFGPGTRLTVL.

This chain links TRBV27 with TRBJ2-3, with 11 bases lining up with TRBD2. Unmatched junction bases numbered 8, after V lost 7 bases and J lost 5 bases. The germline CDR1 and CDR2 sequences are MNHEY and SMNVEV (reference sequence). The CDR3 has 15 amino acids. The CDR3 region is CASMAPGLAEDTQYF. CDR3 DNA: TGTGCCAGCATGGCCCCGGGACTAGCGGAAGATACGCAGTATTTT.

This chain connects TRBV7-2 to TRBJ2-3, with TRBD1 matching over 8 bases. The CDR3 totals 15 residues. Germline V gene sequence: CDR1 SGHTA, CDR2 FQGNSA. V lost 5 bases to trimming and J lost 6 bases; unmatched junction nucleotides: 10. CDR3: CASSRQGLVVDTQYF. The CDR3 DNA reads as TGTGCCAGCAGCCGACAGGGGTTGGTGGTGGATACGCAGTATTTT.

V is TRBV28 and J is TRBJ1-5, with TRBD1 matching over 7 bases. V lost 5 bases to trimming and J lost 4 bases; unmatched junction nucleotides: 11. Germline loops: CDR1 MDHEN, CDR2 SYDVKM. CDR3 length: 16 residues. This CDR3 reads CASSATGAFFNQPQHF. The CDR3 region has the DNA TGTGCCAGCAGTGCCACAGGGGCGTTCTTTAATCAGCCCCAGCATTTT.

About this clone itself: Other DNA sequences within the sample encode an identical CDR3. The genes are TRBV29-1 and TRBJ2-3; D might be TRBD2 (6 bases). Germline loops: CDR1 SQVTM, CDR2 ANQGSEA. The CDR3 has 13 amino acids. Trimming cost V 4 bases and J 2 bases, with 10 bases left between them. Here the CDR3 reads CSVVSGSTDTQYF. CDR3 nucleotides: TGCAGCGTTGTCAGCGGGTCCACAGATACGCAGTATTTT.

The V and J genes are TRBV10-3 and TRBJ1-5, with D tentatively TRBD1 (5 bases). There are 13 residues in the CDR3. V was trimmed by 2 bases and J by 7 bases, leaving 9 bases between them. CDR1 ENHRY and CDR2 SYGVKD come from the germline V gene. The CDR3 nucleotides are TGTGCCATCAGTGAGGCAGGGCCCCAGCCCCAGCATTTT. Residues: CAISEAGPQPQHF.

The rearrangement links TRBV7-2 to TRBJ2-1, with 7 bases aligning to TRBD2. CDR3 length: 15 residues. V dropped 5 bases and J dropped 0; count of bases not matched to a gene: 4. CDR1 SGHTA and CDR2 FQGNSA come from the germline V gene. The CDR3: CASSASGSSYNEQFF. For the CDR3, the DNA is TGTGCCAGCAGCGCTAGCGGAAGCTCCTACAATGAGCAGTTCTTC.

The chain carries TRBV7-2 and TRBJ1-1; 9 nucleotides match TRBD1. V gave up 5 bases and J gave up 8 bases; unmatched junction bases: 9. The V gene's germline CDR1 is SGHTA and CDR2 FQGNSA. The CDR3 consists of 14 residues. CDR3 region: CASSLRQGVGEAFF. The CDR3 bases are TGTGCCAGCAGCCTTAGACAGGGGGTGGGAGAAGCTTTCTTT.

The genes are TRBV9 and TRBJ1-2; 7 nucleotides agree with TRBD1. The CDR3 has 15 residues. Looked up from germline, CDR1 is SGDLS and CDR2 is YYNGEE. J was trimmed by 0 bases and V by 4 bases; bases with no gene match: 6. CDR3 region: CASSSRTGTNYGYTF. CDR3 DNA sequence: TGTGCCAGCAGCTCCAGGACAGGCACTAACTATGGCTACACCTTC.

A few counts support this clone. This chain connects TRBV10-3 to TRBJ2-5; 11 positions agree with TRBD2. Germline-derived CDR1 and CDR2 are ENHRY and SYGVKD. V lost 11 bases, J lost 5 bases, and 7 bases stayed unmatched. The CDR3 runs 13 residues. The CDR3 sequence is CAVSGRADETQYF. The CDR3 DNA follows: TGTGCCGTTAGCGGGAGGGCCGATGAGACCCAGTACTTC.

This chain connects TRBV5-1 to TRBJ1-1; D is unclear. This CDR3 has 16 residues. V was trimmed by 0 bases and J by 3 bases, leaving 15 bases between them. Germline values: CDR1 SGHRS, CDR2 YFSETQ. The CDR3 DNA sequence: TGCGCCAGCAGCTTGGGTCGGGGAGGTATACACACTGAAGCTTTCTTT. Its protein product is CASSLGRGGIHTEAFF.

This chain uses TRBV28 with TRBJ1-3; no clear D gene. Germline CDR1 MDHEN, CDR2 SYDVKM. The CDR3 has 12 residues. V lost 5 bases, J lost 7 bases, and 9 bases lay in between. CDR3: CASSPLRNTIYF. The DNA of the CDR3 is TGTGCCAGCAGTCCCCTCAGGAACACCATATATTTT.

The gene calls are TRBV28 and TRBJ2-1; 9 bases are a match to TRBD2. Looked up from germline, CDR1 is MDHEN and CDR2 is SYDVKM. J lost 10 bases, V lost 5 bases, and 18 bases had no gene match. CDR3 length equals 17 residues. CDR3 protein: CASSIQMTSGALPEQFF. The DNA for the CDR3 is TGTGCCAGCAGTATTCAAATGACTAGCGGAGCCCTTCCCGAGCAGTTCTTC. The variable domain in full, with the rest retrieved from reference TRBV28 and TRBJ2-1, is DVKVTQSSRYLVKRTGEKVFLECVQDMDHENMFWYRQDPGLGLRLIYFSYDVKMKEKGDIPEGYSVSREKKERFSLILESASTNQTSMYLCASSIQMTSGALPEQFFGPGTRLTVL.

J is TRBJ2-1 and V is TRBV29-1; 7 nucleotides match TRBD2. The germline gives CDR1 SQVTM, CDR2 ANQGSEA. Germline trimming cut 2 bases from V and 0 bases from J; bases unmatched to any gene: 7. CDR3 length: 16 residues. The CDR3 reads CSVERVPGGSYNEQFF. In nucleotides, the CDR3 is TGCAGCGTTGAACGGGTCCCGGGAGGCTCCTACAATGAGCAGTTCTTC.